This TCR beta chain stems from a study of shared clonotypes between healthy human individuals. With regard to this clone: Its antigen remains unknown.

Naivety among CD8 cells was defined by CD45RO negativity and positive CCR7 selection, thereby excluding terminally differentiated effector memory CD45RA+ cells. Germline CDR1 is SEHNR and CDR2 is FQNEAQ (reference sequence). V lost 4 bases, J lost 1 base, and 2 bases stayed unmatched. The CDR3 is 15 residues long. The protocol was immunoSEQ multiplex PCR, while the TCRdb copy is restricted to in-frame clones and leaves out a portion. In the table there are fewer than 1 million clones, about 97% of which are singletons. General observations from the study: It was the non-shared clonotypes that had lower generation probabilities than clonotypes shared by all four donors.

V and J are TRBV7-9 and TRBJ2-3; 10 bases map to TRBD2. The origin of this receptor is a young man in good health. The sample comprised naive CD8+ T cells sorted from blood. This chain's CDR3 is CASSYLAGGTDTQYF. DNA of the CDR3: TGTGCCAGCAGCTATCTAGCGGGGGGCACAGATACGCAGTATTTT.